This entry concerns a single T cell receptor beta chain. Its matching antigen is unknown. Researchers took RNA transcripts and amplified the TCR beta CDR3 regions from them. HTBI primers were used for first-round RT-PCR of the TCR CDR3. TCRdb itself ran the multiplex PCR reads through MiXCR, one entry per CDR3 protein. The sample has 350,000 to 400,000 distinct CDR3 sequences, 18% seen once. The data stem from a study of T cells in Graves' hyperthyroidism and ophthalmopathy. Findings of the study overall: Appearing also in blood were most of the thyroid clonotypes expanded above 0.001.

CDR1 is MGHRA, CDR2 YSYEKL, per germline. CDR3 length equals 15 residues. The V and J ends lost 0 bases and 6 bases respectively, with 12 bases between them. Thyroid ultrasound, orbital computed tomography, clinical symptoms, and serum thyroxine and TRAb underpinned diagnoses. The sample comprised blood. The clonotype comes from a man in his late teens or twenties with Graves' ophthalmopathy. V gene TRBV4-1 combines with J gene TRBJ2-1; D ambiguous. CDR3 coding DNA: TGCGCCAGCAGCCAAGATCGGGTAGGGCGCAATGAGCAGTTCTTC. Protein sequence: CASSQDRVGRNEQFF.